The next 28 T cell receptor beta chains were all read from a single sample in a study of blood T cell repertoires in COVID-19. TCRdb's copy holds only in-frame clones and misses some; the assay was immunoSEQ multiplex PCR. The table lists 250,000 to 350,000 clones, around nine tenths of them singletons. Input material: peripheral blood. These receptor sequences come from a woman in her sixties or seventies with acute or convalescent COVID-19.

This rearrangement joins TRBV10-1 to TRBJ2-3, with 10 nucleotides matching TRBD1. CDR3 length equals 16 residues. The V gene end was trimmed by 8 bases and the J gene end by 3 bases; junction bases not matched to a gene: 11. Germline values: CDR1 WNHNN, CDR2 SYGVQD (reference sequence). The CDR3 protein is CASWSDRGRWTDTQYF. CDR3 in DNA: TGCGCCAGCTGGTCTGACAGGGGGCGATGGACAGATACGCAGTATTTT.

This rearrangement joins TRBV19 to TRBJ1-1; D remains unclear. CDR1 is LNHDA, CDR2 SQIVND, per germline (reference sequence). The CDR3 consists of 19 residues. Trimming took off 3 bases at V and 2 bases at J, with 25 bases between the two ends. This CDR3 is CASSISRESLPRLNTEAFF. The CDR3 nucleotides read TGTGCCAGTAGTATCAGTCGGGAGTCGCTTCCGAGACTCAACACTGAAGCTTTCTTT.

The chain has TRBV18 and TRBJ1-5, with D possibly being TRBD1 (6 bases). This CDR3 contains 16 residues. V was cut by 5 bases and J by 2 bases, with 16 bases left in between. Looked up from germline, CDR1 is KGHSH and CDR2 is LQKENI. The CDR3 coding sequence is TGTGCCAGCTCATCGACAGCACAGGGTCGCAATCAGCCCCAGCATTTT. This gives the protein CASSSTAQGRNQPQHF.

The V call is TRBV5-1, the J call TRBJ1-3; D unresolved. The CDR3 contains 16 residues. Germline V gene data show CDR1 as SGHRS and CDR2 as YFSETQ. V was trimmed by 4 bases and J by 0 bases, leaving 14 bases between them. CDR3 protein: CASSLGDGISGNTIYF. For the CDR3, the DNA is TGCGCCAGCAGCCTAGGTGACGGAATCTCTGGAAACACCATATATTTT.

This rearrangement joins TRBV28 to TRBJ2-5; weak D call: TRBD2 (7 bases). The CDR3 has 15 residues. Trimming shortened V by 1 base and J by 4 bases, and 13 bases separated the two germline ends. The germline CDR1 and CDR2 sequences are MDHEN and SYDVKM. CDR3 region: CASSLFGGGGETQYF. The CDR3 coding sequence is TGTGCCAGCAGTTTATTCGGGGGCGGGGGAGAGACCCAGTACTTC.

The J gene is TRBJ1-4, the V gene TRBV2, with 8 nucleotides matching TRBD1. Trimming removed 1 base from V and 8 bases from J; junction bases left unmatched: 6. Per the germline V gene, CDR1 is SNHLY and CDR2 is FYNNEI. The CDR3 consists of 15 residues. DNA for the CDR3: TGTGCCAGCAGTGAAGATCCAGGGGGCCGGGAAAAACTGTTTTTT. Its protein product is CASSEDPGGREKLFF.

The chain employs TRBV7-2 and TRBJ1-4; tentative D call: TRBD1 (6 bases). The V and J ends lost 5 bases and 8 bases respectively, with 21 bases between them. Germline CDR1 reads SGHTA; CDR2 reads FQGNSA. This CDR3 spans 16 amino acids. The CDR3 DNA reads as TGTGCCAGCAGCCTAGACTGGACAGCCAGGAGAGAAAAACTGTTTTTT. Protein sequence: CASSLDWTARREKLFF. Using reference TRBV7-2 and TRBJ1-4 for the parts outside the CDR3, the full variable domain is GAGVSQSPSNKVTEKGKDVELRCDPISGHTALYWYRQSLGQGLEFLIYFQGNSAPDKSGLPSDRFSAERTGGSVSTLTIQRTQQEDSAVYLCASSLDWTARREKLFFGSGTQLSVL.

This chain connects TRBV7-8 to TRBJ2-3; 10 bases fit TRBD2. Per the germline V gene, CDR1 is SGHVS and CDR2 is FQNEAQ. CDR3 length: 21 amino acids. J lost 1 base, V lost 5 bases, and 21 bases had no gene match. CDR3 in amino acids: CASSPQAGVRSSGGRTDTQYF. The CDR3 DNA follows: TGTGCCAGCAGCCCACAGGCGGGAGTCCGGTCTAGCGGGGGCCGCACAGATACGCAGTATTTT.

The chain couples TRBV4-2 to TRBJ2-7; 9 bases fit TRBD2. With 5 bases clipped from V and 0 bases from J, the junction kept 11 bases outside the gene matches. There are 17 residues in the CDR3. Germline assignment: CDR1 LGHNA and CDR2 YNFKEQ. CDR3 coding DNA: TGTGCCAGCAGCTTACCCGTAGCGGGGGACTCCTCCTACGAGCAGTACTTC. Protein sequence: CASSLPVAGDSSYEQYF.

The chain couples TRBV28 to TRBJ2-4, with D tentatively TRBD1 (6 bases). Germline CDR1 is MDHEN and CDR2 is SYDVKM. V shed 5 bases and J shed 4 bases, with 9 bases lying between them. The CDR3 is 13 amino acids. CDR3 coding DNA: TGTGCCAGCAGTCCGGGACAAAAAAACATTCAGTACTTC. Its protein product is CASSPGQKNIQYF. Full variable domain (missing parts from reference TRBV28 and TRBJ2-4): DVKVTQSSRYLVKRTGEKVFLECVQDMDHENMFWYRQDPGLGLRLIYFSYDVKMKEKGDIPEGYSVSREKKERFSLILESASTNQTSMYLCASSPGQKNIQYFGAGTRLSVL.

The J gene is TRBJ2-2, the V gene TRBV4-1; D remains unclear. CDR1 is MGHRA, CDR2 YSYEKL, per germline. Trimming left V 6 bases short and J 1 base short, with 18 bases between. The CDR3 length is 17 residues. The CDR3 DNA reads as TGCGCCAGCAGAGATTCGGTAGCCATAAGGAACACCGGGGAGCTGTTTTTT. It encodes CASRDSVAIRNTGELFF.

In nucleotides, the CDR3 is TGTGCCAGCAGCGCGGGACAGGGGATCAACGAGCAGTACTTC. It yields the protein CASSAGQGINEQYF. V is TRBV7-9 and J is TRBJ2-7, with TRBD1 matching 10 bases. CDR3 length: 14 amino acids. Germline V gene lookup returns CDR1 SEHNR and CDR2 FQNEAQ (reference sequence). V lost 5 bases, J lost 5 bases, and 6 bases stayed unmatched.

J is TRBJ2-1 and V is TRBV2, with TRBD1 matching over 7 bases. The CDR3 has 14 amino acids. Losses at the gene ends were 7 bases for V and 7 bases for J; bases not matched to a gene: 10. Germline V CDR1 and CDR2: SNHLY, FYNNEI. CDR3 bases: TGTGCCAGCACTCCGGGACAGCGATTTAATGAGCAGTTCTTC. This encodes CASTPGQRFNEQFF.

This chain connects TRBV5-1 to TRBJ2-1; possible D gene TRBD1, 6 bases. Deletions cut 3 bases from V and 5 bases from J, with 12 bases between. The germline V gene encodes CDR1 SGHRS and CDR2 YFSETQ. This CDR3 has 14 residues. The CDR3 nucleotides read TGCGCCAGCAGCTCTAATCCAGGGGACAATGAGCAGTTCTTC. Its translation: CASSSNPGDNEQFF.

The chain uses TRBV7-2 and TRBJ1-4; perhaps TRBD1 as D (5 bases). V gave up 3 bases and J gave up 8 bases, with 10 bases separating them. The V gene's germline CDR1 is SGHTA and CDR2 FQGNSA. This CDR3 comprises 13 residues. The DNA for the CDR3 is TGTGCCAGCAGCTTGCGGCCAGGGGAAAAACTGTTTTTT. It yields the protein CASSLRPGEKLFF.

A few counts support this clone. The chain couples TRBV20-1 to TRBJ2-1; tentatively, D is TRBD1 (5 bases). V shed 7 bases and J shed 9 bases, with 10 bases lying between them. The CDR3 totals 10 residues. Germline V CDR1 and CDR2: DFQATT, SNEGSKA (reference sequence). The CDR3 region is CSVPGLEQFF. CDR3 bases: TGCAGTGTTCCAGGGCTTGAGCAGTTCTTC.

This rearrangement joins TRBV7-6 to TRBJ1-4, with D possibly TRBD1 on 5 matching bases. The germline gives CDR1 SGHVS, CDR2 FNYEAQ. There are 16 residues in the CDR3. V gave up 5 bases and J gave up 0 bases, with 13 bases separating them. DNA of the CDR3: TGTGCCAGCAGCCTAGACCAGGGTGCAACTAATGAAAAACTGTTTTTT. Translation gives CASSLDQGATNEKLFF.

The rearrangement uses TRBV5-1 and TRBJ2-3, with 7 bases aligning to TRBD1. Looked up from germline, CDR1 is SGHRS and CDR2 is YFSETQ. This CDR3 region has 14 residues. Trimming at V came to 7 bases and at J to 0 bases, leaving 5 bases not matched to a gene. CDR3: CASRDSTSTDTQYF. In DNA, the CDR3 is TGCGCCAGCCGGGACAGTACTAGCACAGATACGCAGTATTTT.

The chain has TRBV5-6 and TRBJ2-3; D is perhaps TRBD1 (5 bases). The CDR3 consists of 13 residues. V shed 0 bases and J shed 8 bases, with 10 bases lying between them. Germline CDR1 SGHDT, CDR2 YYEEEE. The CDR3 DNA sequence: TGTGCCAGCAGCTTGGGTCAGCAGGGTACGCAGTATTTT. Amino acid sequence: CASSLGQQGTQYF.

The V call is TRBV18, the J call TRBJ2-7; 10 positions match TRBD2. Trimming at V came to 2 bases and at J to 0 bases, leaving 10 bases not matched to a gene. The CDR3 has 18 residues. Germline V CDR1 and CDR2: KGHSH, LQKENI. CDR3 DNA sequence: TGTGCCAGCTCACCAGAGAGCCTAGCGGGGGTAGGCTCCTACGAGCAGTACTTC. Amino acid sequence: CASSPESLAGVGSYEQYF.

This chain uses TRBV6-4 with TRBJ2-3; D may be TRBD2 (5 bases). Germline values: CDR1 MRHNA, CDR2 SNTAGT. V dropped 6 bases and J dropped 6 bases, with 19 bases sitting between them. The CDR3 has 15 amino acids. CDR3 in amino acids: CASSAGNRGGDTQYF. The CDR3 DNA reads as TGTGCCAGCAGCGCCGGGAACCGCGGCGGGGATACGCAGTATTTT.

This clone was detected only a few times. V and J are TRBV4-3 and TRBJ1-1; 7 bases are a match to TRBD1. In germline, CDR1 is LGHNA, CDR2 YSLEER. This CDR3 region has 18 residues. Losses at the gene ends were 0 bases for V and 4 bases for J; bases not matched to a gene: 14. CDR3 residues: CASSQDSRGRGEGTEAFF. CDR3 bases: TGCGCCAGCAGCCAAGATTCAAGGGGGCGCGGAGAAGGCACTGAAGCTTTCTTT.

This clone was counted once. J is TRBJ2-2 and V is TRBV11-3; TRBD2 might be the D (6 bases). CDR3 length: 15 amino acids. The germline gives CDR1 SGHNT, CDR2 YENEEA. The V gene lost 1 base and the J gene lost 2 bases, with 8 bases spanning the gap. In DNA form, the CDR3 reads TGTGCCAGCAGCTTAGGGAGGGTAAACACCGGGGAGCTGTTTTTT. Translated: CASSLGRVNTGELFF.

This clone has only one observation. The chain carries TRBV19 and TRBJ2-5, with TRBD2 as a possible D gene (5 bases). Trimming left V 5 bases short and J 0 bases short, with 10 bases between. Per germline, CDR1 LNHDA and CDR2 SQIVND (reference sequence). The CDR3 covers 14 residues. The CDR3 coding sequence is TGTGCCAGTAGTCCGCAGGACTACCAAGAGACCCAGTACTTC. Its translation is CASSPQDYQETQYF.

This chain connects TRBV5-6 to TRBJ2-6; D gene uncertain. Germline CDR1 reads SGHDT; CDR2 reads YYEEEE. With 5 bases removed from V and 0 bases from J, the gap between germline ends came to 9 bases. The CDR3 covers 15 residues. The CDR3 loop reads CASSLDHSGANVLTF. As DNA, the CDR3 is TGTGCCAGCAGTTTAGATCACTCTGGGGCCAACGTCCTGACTTTC.

V and J are TRBV27 and TRBJ2-3, with unresolved D. This CDR3 is built from 18 residues. V was shortened by 5 bases and J by 0 bases, with 21 bases between the two germline ends. Germline CDR1 MNHEY, CDR2 SMNVEV (reference sequence). The CDR3: CASSANPPSETSTDTQYF. The CDR3 nucleotides are TGTGCCAGCAGTGCCAACCCTCCCTCGGAGACTAGCACAGATACGCAGTATTTT.

This chain uses TRBV6-2 or TRBV6-3 with TRBJ2-1; D is possibly TRBD2 (5 bases). Trimming left V 0 bases short and J 1 base short, with 13 bases between. In germline, CDR1 is MNHEY, CDR2 SVGEGT. This CDR3 has 17 amino acids. This CDR3 reads CASSYSRGSGSYNEQFF. In DNA form, the CDR3 reads TGTGCCAGCAGTTACTCACGAGGGAGTGGGTCCTACAATGAGCAGTTCTTC.

The rearrangement uses TRBV7-2 and TRBJ2-1, with 14 bases aligning to TRBD2. With V trimmed by 5 bases and J by 0 bases, 6 bases remained unmatched. CDR3 length equals 18 residues. Germline assignment: CDR1 SGHTA and CDR2 FQGNSA. CDR3 in amino acids: CASSPGLAGGPSYNEQFF. DNA for the CDR3: TGTGCCAGCAGCCCCGGACTAGCGGGGGGTCCCTCCTACAATGAGCAGTTCTTC. The variable domain in full, with the rest retrieved from reference TRBV7-2 and TRBJ2-1, is GAGVSQSPSNKVTEKGKDVELRCDPISGHTALYWYRQSLGQGLEFLIYFQGNSAPDKSGLPSDRFSAERTGGSVSTLTIQRTQQEDSAVYLCASSPGLAGGPSYNEQFFGPGTRLTVL.